This TCR beta chain was recorded in a study of shared clonotypes between healthy human individuals. Note on this clone: The same CDR3 also results from other DNA sequences found in this sample.

Data came from immunoSEQ multiplex PCR; TCRdb stores just in-frame clones and leaves some out. The sample yields 2,500,000 or so clones, 85% to 95% seen once. This TCR was sampled from a man between 18 and 35 years old in good health. Some clones in this sample may be carry-over from other donors' samples. Sample: naive CD4+ T cells from PBMCs. Documented subset: CD45RA+ positively selected.

CDR3 residues: CASSGTGGRYEQYF. Here the CDR3 DNA reads TGTGCCAGCAGTGGGACAGGGGGTAGGTACGAGCAGTACTTC. The gene calls are TRBV27 and TRBJ2-7; 11 bases are shared with TRBD1. This CDR3 comprises 14 residues. Germline CDR1 is MNHEY and CDR2 is SMNVEV (reference sequence). The ends lost 5 bases at V and 4 bases at J; junction bases unmatched: 4.